These 30 T cell receptor beta chains came from one sample sequenced in a study of naive and memory T cell subsets. An equimolar mix of two oligonucleotides served as the beta constant-region primer for TRBC1 and TRBC2. Ligated cDNA was amplified by four rounds of PCR with nested alpha and beta constant-region primers and SP2. TCRdb re-derived calls from the UMI-ligation and nested PCR reads in MiXCR, one entry per CDR3 protein. This repertoire shows 15,000 to 20,000 distinct CDR3 sequences, approximately 8.6% found once; its top ten account for more than 20%. The sample was central memory CD8+ T cells from blood. The receptors here all came from a human donor in good health.

This clonotype was found a few times. The rearrangement joins TRBV11-2 to TRBJ2-7; maybe TRBD1 (6 bases). V lost 5 bases and J 3 bases, leaving 14 bases between the germline ends. Germline loops: CDR1 SGHAT, CDR2 FQNNGV. This CDR3 spans 14 amino acids. The CDR3 nucleotides are TGTGCCAGCAGCCTCAACAGGGTTTTCTACGAGCAGTACTTC. It yields the protein CASSLNRVFYEQYF.

The rearrangement links TRBV6-4 to TRBJ1-2; D not resolved. CDR3 length: 13 residues. Germline V CDR1 and CDR2: MRHNA, SNTAGT. V lost 0 bases and J 8 bases, leaving 10 bases between the germline ends. CDR3 bases: TGTGCCAGCAGTGACTCGGAGGGAGGCGGCTACACCTTC. Protein sequence: CASSDSEGGGYTF.

The chain links TRBV6-2 or TRBV6-3 to TRBJ1-1, with a weak D call TRBD1 (6 bases). The CDR3 is 17 amino acids. Trimming removed 1 base at V and 1 base at J, with 16 bases between. CDR1 MNHEY and CDR2 SVGEGT come from the germline V gene. CDR3 sequence: CASSYWARGPWNTEAFF. The CDR3 DNA reads as TGTGCCAGCAGTTACTGGGCCAGGGGCCCCTGGAACACTGAAGCTTTCTTT.

This clonotype was counted ten times or more. This rearrangement joins TRBV2 to TRBJ1-4, with TRBD1 identical over 8 bases. This CDR3 is built from 15 residues. Trimming at V came to 2 bases and at J to 7 bases, leaving 6 bases not matched to a gene. In germline, CDR1 is SNHLY, CDR2 FYNNEI. The CDR3 loop reads CASSESPDRAEKLFF. CDR3 DNA sequence: TGTGCCAGCAGTGAAAGTCCGGACAGGGCTGAAAAACTGTTTTTT.

A few counts support this clonotype. The CDR3 DNA sequence: TGTGCCTGGCTAGCGGGAGGGCCCGGGGAGCAGTTCTTC. This sequence encodes CAWLAGGPGEQFF. This rearrangement joins TRBV30 to TRBJ2-1; 12 bases line up with TRBD2. Germline lookup yields CDR1 GTSNPN and CDR2 SVGIG (reference sequence). V lost 5 bases and J lost 10; bases outside the gene matches: 6. The CDR3 spans 13 residues.

This chain uses TRBV4-2 with TRBJ2-2, with D tentatively TRBD1 (5 bases). CDR1 LGHNA and CDR2 YNFKEQ come from the germline V gene. The V end was cut by 0 bases, the J end by 3 bases, with 32 bases between. The CDR3 spans 23 residues. DNA for the CDR3: TGTGCCAGCAGCCAAGATTGGATAGGTTCCCCCTTGGTTGGACACCTGCACACCGGGGAGCTGTTTTTT. Translating it yields CASSQDWIGSPLVGHLHTGELFF.

This clonotype was counted between two and nine times. The chain couples TRBV6-1 to TRBJ2-4; TRBD1 is a possible D gene (7 bases). Trimming took off 2 bases at V and 0 bases at J, with 11 bases between the two ends. CDR3 size: 16 residues. Germline V gene data show CDR1 as MNHNS and CDR2 as SASEGT. The CDR3 loop is CASSETGEAAKNIQYF. CDR3 DNA: TGTGCCAGCAGTGAAACAGGGGAGGCAGCCAAAAACATTCAGTACTTC.

This clonotype occurred many times. The rearrangement links TRBV19 to TRBJ2-7; 8 positions agree with TRBD2. The germline V gene has CDR1 LNHDA and CDR2 SQIVND (reference sequence). The V and J ends lost 4 bases and 11 bases, in that order; junction bases with no gene match: 10. There are 13 residues in the CDR3. The chain's CDR3 is CASSTTRTGGKYF. The CDR3, as DNA: TGTGCCAGTAGTACCACGCGGACGGGAGGGAAGTACTTC.

There are many counts of this clonotype. The chain has TRBV6-6 and TRBJ2-2; D is unclear. There are 14 residues in the CDR3. V lost 6 bases to trimming and J lost 4 bases, with 12 bases between them. The V gene's germline CDR1 is MNHNY and CDR2 SVGAGI (reference sequence). CDR3 amino acids: CASSHPARTGELFF. In DNA, the CDR3 is TGTGCCAGCAGCCACCCAGCCCGCACCGGGGAGCTGTTTTTT.

This clonotype was observed a handful of times. The V call is TRBV20-1, the J call TRBJ2-1; 7 nucleotides agree with TRBD2. Per the germline V gene, CDR1 is DFQATT and CDR2 is SNEGSKA (reference sequence). Trimming removed 0 bases from V and 3 bases from J; junction bases left unmatched: 8. The CDR3 extends over 16 amino acids. Here the CDR3 DNA reads TGCAGTGCTAGAGATAGGGAACGGGGGGACTACAATGAGCAGTTCTTC. It codes for CSARDRERGDYNEQFF.

The V and J genes are TRBV24-1 and TRBJ1-5, with D uncertain. V lost 1 base, J lost 3 bases, and 36 bases lay in between. The germline V gene has CDR1 KGHDR and CDR2 SFDVKD. This CDR3 contains 24 residues. The chain's CDR3 is CATSDLSVNQPATSDLSVNQPQHF. The CDR3 DNA sequence: TGTGCCACCAGTGATTTAAGTGTCAATCAGCCCGCCACCAGTGATTTAAGTGTCAATCAGCCCCAGCATTTT.

This clonotype was recorded at least ten times. Here the CDR3 reads CASSLASGAYNEQFF. The CDR3 coding sequence is TGTGCCAGCAGCTTAGCGTCCGGGGCCTACAATGAGCAGTTCTTC. This rearrangement joins TRBV7-2 to TRBJ2-1, with D maybe TRBD2 (5 bases). The CDR3 is 15 amino acids. From germline, CDR1 is SGHTA and CDR2 FQGNSA. V lost 0 bases, J lost 2 bases, and 8 bases lay in between.

This clonotype was observed many times. The gene calls are TRBV20-1 and TRBJ2-7, with 10 bases that match TRBD2. Trimming at V came to 8 bases and at J to 3 bases, leaving 16 bases not matched to a gene. This CDR3 is 16 amino acids long. Germline assignment: CDR1 DFQATT and CDR2 SNEGSKA (reference sequence). CDR3 in DNA: TGCAGTCCTCGATTGGTGAGGACTAGCGGATACTACGAGCAGTACTTC. Protein: CSPRLVRTSGYYEQYF.

This clonotype was recorded many times. The chain is built from TRBV20-1 and TRBJ2-5; 10 nucleotides line up with TRBD2. CDR3 length: 16 amino acids. With 0 bases clipped from V and 2 bases from J, the junction kept 6 bases outside the gene matches. Germline CDR1 reads DFQATT; CDR2 reads SNEGSKA (reference sequence). The DNA of the CDR3 is TGCAGTGCTAGAGATTTAGCGGGGGGTCCACAAGAGACCCAGTACTTC. Residues: CSARDLAGGPQETQYF.

This chain connects TRBV12-3 or TRBV12-4 to TRBJ2-2, with D perhaps TRBD1 (7 bases). The CDR3 totals 16 residues. Trimming left V 5 bases short and J 3 bases short, with 16 bases between. The CDR3 DNA reads TGTGCCAGCAGTCCCCACAGGGGAGGAGACACCGGGGAGCTGTTTTTT. It translates to CASSPHRGGDTGELFF.

This clonotype was seen more than once but under ten times. This chain uses TRBV27 with TRBJ2-3; the D gene is possibly TRBD1 (5 bases). V was cut by 2 bases and J by 1 base, with 16 bases left in between. CDR1 is MNHEY, CDR2 SMNVEV, per germline (reference sequence). This CDR3 region has 17 residues. In DNA, the CDR3 is TGTGCCAGCAGTTTAACAGGCTTACTGGTGGGCACAGATACGCAGTATTTT. Protein product: CASSLTGLLVGTDTQYF.

This clonotype was detected ten times or more. V and J are TRBV5-4 and TRBJ2-1; TRBD2 agrees at 9 bases. This CDR3 spans 15 amino acids. V gave up 4 bases and J gave up 8 bases; unmatched junction bases: 10. The V gene's germline CDR1 is SGHNT and CDR2 YYREEE (reference sequence). CDR3 in amino acids: CASSRNSGGADEQFF. In DNA, the CDR3 is TGTGCCAGCAGCCGTAATAGCGGGGGCGCAGATGAGCAGTTCTTC.

This clonotype appeared many times. This rearrangement joins TRBV30 to TRBJ1-6; TRBD1 matches 7 bases. V shed 3 bases and J 6 bases; nucleotides not matched to a gene: 11. CDR3 length: 16 residues. Germline CDR1 is GTSNPN and CDR2 is SVGIG (reference sequence). This CDR3 reads CAWSQDPGQRNSPLHF. DNA of the CDR3: TGTGCCTGGAGCCAAGATCCGGGACAGCGTAATTCACCCCTCCACTTT.

V is TRBV20-1 and J is TRBJ2-7; 10 nucleotides match TRBD1. The ends lost 5 bases at V and 3 bases at J; junction bases unmatched: 1. Germline CDR1 is DFQATT and CDR2 is SNEGSKA (reference sequence). This CDR3 contains 12 residues. In DNA form, the CDR3 reads TGCAGTGCTTGGACAGGGGGCTACGAGCAGTACTTC. It encodes CSAWTGGYEQYF.

This chain connects TRBV29-1 to TRBJ2-1; 12 bases fit TRBD2. The CDR3 consists of 14 residues. CDR1 is SQVTM, CDR2 ANQGSEA, per germline. The J segment lost 7 bases and the V segment lost 5 bases, leaving 6 bases of the junction unmatched. CDR3 loop: CSVRLAGEWNEQFF. The CDR3 DNA is TGCAGCGTTCGACTAGCGGGAGAGTGGAATGAGCAGTTCTTC.

The genes are TRBV12-3 or TRBV12-4 and TRBJ2-1, with D perhaps TRBD1 (6 bases). Between the trimmed V and J ends, which lost 6 bases and 1 base, there was a span of 7 bases. There are 13 residues in the CDR3. The CDR3 protein is CASRGASYNEQFF. The CDR3 DNA is TGTGCCAGCAGGGGGGCTTCCTACAATGAGCAGTTCTTC.

This clonotype was counted at least ten times. This sequence joins TRBV20-1 and TRBJ2-5, with TRBD2 as a possible D gene (6 bases). CDR1 is DFQATT, CDR2 SNEGSKA, per germline (reference sequence). The V gene lost 3 bases and the J gene lost 2 bases, with 13 bases spanning the gap. CDR3 size: 14 residues. The CDR3 sequence is CSARDGAGQETQYF. DNA of the CDR3: TGCAGTGCTAGGGATGGGGCGGGGCAAGAGACCCAGTACTTC.

In its sample, this clonotype was seen many times. The genes are TRBV20-1 and TRBJ2-5, with 7 bases aligning to TRBD2. There are 20 residues in the CDR3. The V gene end was trimmed by 0 bases and the J gene end by 1 base; junction bases not matched to a gene: 20. Per germline, CDR1 DFQATT and CDR2 SNEGSKA (reference sequence). The CDR3 reads CSAREVPRLTSESVQETQYF. The CDR3 DNA is TGCAGTGCTAGAGAGGTGCCCCGTCTAACTAGCGAAAGCGTCCAAGAGACCCAGTACTTC.

This clonotype was seen many times. The V call is TRBV6-1, the J call TRBJ1-1, with TRBD1 matching 8 bases. V shed 1 base, J shed 6 bases, and the junction held 7 bases outside the gene matches. Per the germline V gene, CDR1 is MNHNS and CDR2 is SASEGT. CDR3 length equals 15 residues. In DNA form, the CDR3 reads TGTGCCAGCAGTGAAGAAGGGACAGGAGGTGCTGAAGCTTTCTTT. Protein sequence: CASSEEGTGGAEAFF.

Note on this clonotype: One base away lies a much larger clone, so this may be a sequencing read error. The J gene is TRBJ2-7, the V gene TRBV7-9; no reliable D call. Germline-derived CDR1 and CDR2 are SEHNR and FQNEAQ (reference sequence). The CDR3 is made up of 15 amino acids. The DNA of the CDR3 is TGTGCCAGCAACTTACCTATTGGGCCGGAGAACCAGCAGTACTTC. Amino acids: CASNLPIGPENQQYF.

This clonotype was seen a handful of times. The rearrangement links TRBV5-1 to TRBJ2-1, with TRBD1 matching over 8 bases. Per the germline V gene, CDR1 is SGHRS and CDR2 is YFSETQ. The CDR3 totals 15 residues. V lost 4 bases, J lost 5 bases, and 8 bases stayed unmatched. The DNA of the CDR3 is TGCGCCAGCAGCCCCGGACAGGGCCATAACAATGAGCAGTTCTTC. As protein: CASSPGQGHNNEQFF.

This clonotype was observed at least ten times. This chain uses TRBV4-3 with TRBJ2-3, with 10 bases aligning to TRBD2. The CDR3 has 15 residues. Trimming at V came to 4 bases and at J to 3 bases, leaving 4 bases not matched to a gene. Looked up from germline, CDR1 is LGHNA and CDR2 is YSLEER. In DNA form, the CDR3 reads TGCGCCAGCAGCCCCGGACTAGCGGAGACAGATACGCAGTATTTT. Amino acid sequence: CASSPGLAETDTQYF.

By share, this clonotype counts as medium-sized. The chain uses TRBV4-3 and TRBJ2-3; D gene unclear. The V and J ends lost 0 bases and 1 base respectively, with 8 bases between them. CDR1 LGHNA and CDR2 YSLEER come from the germline V gene. The CDR3 sequence is 15 residues long. CDR3: CASSQDRERTDTQYF. In nucleotides, the CDR3 is TGCGCCAGCAGCCAAGATCGTGAGCGCACAGATACGCAGTATTTT.

The chain carries TRBV18 and TRBJ2-3; D ambiguous. Trimming stripped 0 bases from V and 4 bases from J, with 5 bases between. Germline V lookup: CDR1 KGHSH, CDR2 LQKENI. The CDR3 spans 13 residues. Here the CDR3 DNA reads TGTGCCAGCTCACCACCGGTTGCAGATACGCAGTATTTT. Translation gives CASSPPVADTQYF.

The chain employs TRBV7-3 and TRBJ2-6; D is undetermined. This CDR3 has 18 residues. Germline values: CDR1 SGHTA, CDR2 FQGTGA. Trimming took 2 bases from V and 1 from J, leaving 15 bases between them. This CDR3 is CASSLGQKNPSGANVLTF. The CDR3 DNA sequence: TGTGCCAGCAGCTTAGGGCAGAAAAACCCGTCTGGGGCCAACGTCCTGACTTTC.